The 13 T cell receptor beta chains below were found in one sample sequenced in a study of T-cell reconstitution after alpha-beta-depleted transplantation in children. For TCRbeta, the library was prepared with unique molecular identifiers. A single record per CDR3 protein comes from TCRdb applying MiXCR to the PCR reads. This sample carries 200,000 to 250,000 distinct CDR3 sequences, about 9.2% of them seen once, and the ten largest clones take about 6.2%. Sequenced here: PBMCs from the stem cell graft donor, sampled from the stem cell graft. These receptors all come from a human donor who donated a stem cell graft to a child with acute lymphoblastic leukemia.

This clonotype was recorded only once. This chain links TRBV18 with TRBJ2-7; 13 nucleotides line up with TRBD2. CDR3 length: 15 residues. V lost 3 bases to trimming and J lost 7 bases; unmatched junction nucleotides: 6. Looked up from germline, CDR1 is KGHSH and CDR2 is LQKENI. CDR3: CASSPTSGGPNEQYF. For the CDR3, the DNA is TGTGCCAGCTCACCGACTAGCGGGGGGCCTAATGAGCAGTACTTC.

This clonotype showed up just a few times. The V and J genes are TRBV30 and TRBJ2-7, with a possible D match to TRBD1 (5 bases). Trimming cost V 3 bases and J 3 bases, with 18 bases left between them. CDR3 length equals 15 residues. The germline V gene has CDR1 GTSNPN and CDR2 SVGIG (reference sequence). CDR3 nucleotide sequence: TGTGCCTGGAGGATCGGACCGGACAAACTCTACGAGCAGTACTTC. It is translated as CAWRIGPDKLYEQYF.

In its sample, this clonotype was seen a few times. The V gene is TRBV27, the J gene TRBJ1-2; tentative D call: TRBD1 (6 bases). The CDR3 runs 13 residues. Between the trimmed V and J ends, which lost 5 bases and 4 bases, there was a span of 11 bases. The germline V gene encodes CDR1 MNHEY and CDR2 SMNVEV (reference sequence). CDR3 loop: CASSLQGTYGYTF. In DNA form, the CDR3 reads TGTGCCAGCAGTCTGCAGGGGACCTATGGCTACACCTTC.

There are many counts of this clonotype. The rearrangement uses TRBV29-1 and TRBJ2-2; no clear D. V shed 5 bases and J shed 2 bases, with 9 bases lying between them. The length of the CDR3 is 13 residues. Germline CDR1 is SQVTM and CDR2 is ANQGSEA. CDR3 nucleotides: TGCAGCGTTTGGGCCCAAAACACCGGGGAGCTGTTTTTT. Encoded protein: CSVWAQNTGELFF.

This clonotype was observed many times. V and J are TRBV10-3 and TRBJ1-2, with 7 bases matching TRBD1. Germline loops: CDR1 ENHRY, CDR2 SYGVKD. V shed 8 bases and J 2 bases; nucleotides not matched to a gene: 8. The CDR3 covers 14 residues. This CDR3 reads CAIDAGGQNYGYTF. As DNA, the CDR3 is TGTGCCATCGACGCCGGGGGACAGAACTATGGCTACACCTTC.

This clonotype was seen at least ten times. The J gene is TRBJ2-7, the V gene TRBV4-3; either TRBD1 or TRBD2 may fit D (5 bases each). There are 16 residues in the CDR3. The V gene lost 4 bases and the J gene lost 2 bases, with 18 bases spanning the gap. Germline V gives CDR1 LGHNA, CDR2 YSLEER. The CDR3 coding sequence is TGCGCCAGCAGCCCCCAGGCAGACGGGGCAACCTACGAGCAGTACTTC. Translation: CASSPQADGATYEQYF.

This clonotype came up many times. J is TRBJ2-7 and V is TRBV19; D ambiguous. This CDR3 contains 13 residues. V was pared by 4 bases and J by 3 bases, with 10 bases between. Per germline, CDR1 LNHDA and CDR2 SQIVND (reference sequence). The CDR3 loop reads CASSSRTNYEQYF. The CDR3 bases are TGTGCCAGTAGTAGCCGGACCAACTACGAGCAGTACTTC.

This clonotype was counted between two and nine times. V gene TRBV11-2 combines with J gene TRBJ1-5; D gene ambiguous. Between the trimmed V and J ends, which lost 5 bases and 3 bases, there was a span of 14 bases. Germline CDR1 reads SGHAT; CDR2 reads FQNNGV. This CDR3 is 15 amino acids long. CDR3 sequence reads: CASSQEGKANQPQHF. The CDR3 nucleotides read TGTGCCAGCAGCCAAGAGGGAAAAGCCAATCAGCCCCAGCATTTT.

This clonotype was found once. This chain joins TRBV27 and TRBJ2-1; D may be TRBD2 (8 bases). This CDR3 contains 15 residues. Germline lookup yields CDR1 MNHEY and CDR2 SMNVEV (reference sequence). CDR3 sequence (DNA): TGTTCTAGCAGTTTCAGCGGGGGACAGTACAATGAGCAGTTCTTC. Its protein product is CSSSFSGGQYNEQFF.

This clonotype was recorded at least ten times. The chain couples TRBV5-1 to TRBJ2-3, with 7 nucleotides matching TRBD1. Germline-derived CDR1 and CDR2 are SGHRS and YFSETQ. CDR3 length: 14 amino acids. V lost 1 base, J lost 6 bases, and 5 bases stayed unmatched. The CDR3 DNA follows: TGCGCCAGCAGCTTGCGGACAGGAAGGGATACGCAGTATTTT. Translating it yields CASSLRTGRDTQYF.

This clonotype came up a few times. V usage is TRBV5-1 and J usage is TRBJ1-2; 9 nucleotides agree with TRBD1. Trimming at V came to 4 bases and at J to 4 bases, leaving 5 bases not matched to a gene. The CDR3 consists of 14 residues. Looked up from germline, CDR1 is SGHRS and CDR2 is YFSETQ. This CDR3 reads CASSGDRESYGYTF. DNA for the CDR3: TGCGCCAGCAGCGGGGACAGGGAGTCCTATGGCTACACCTTC.

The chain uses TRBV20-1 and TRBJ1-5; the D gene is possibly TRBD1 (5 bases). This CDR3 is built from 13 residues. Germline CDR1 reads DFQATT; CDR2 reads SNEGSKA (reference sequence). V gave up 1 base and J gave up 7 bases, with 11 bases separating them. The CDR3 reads CSARGGGNQPQHF. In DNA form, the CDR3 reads TGCAGTGCTAGAGGTGGGGGGAACCAGCCCCAGCATTTT.

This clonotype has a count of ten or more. For the CDR3, the DNA is TGTGCCAGCAGCTTGGGGTCAGGAGCAACTAATGAAAAACTGTTTTTT. Amino acid sequence: CASSLGSGATNEKLFF. The rearrangement uses TRBV5-8 and TRBJ1-4; D is ambiguous. Germline CDR1 SGHTS, CDR2 YDEGEE. The CDR3 is 16 residues long. With 0 bases removed from V and 0 bases from J, the gap between germline ends came to 9 bases.